This T cell receptor beta chain was obtained from a study of cytomegalovirus exposure and HLA in healthy donors. General study results and limits: The study designated fewer than 200 TCR beta chains cytomegalovirus-associated.

It was with 60 Vbeta and 13 Jbeta primers that the PCR ran. Assay: immunoSEQ multiplex PCR; the TCRdb copy retains only in-frame clones and omits some. This table holds 120,000 to 150,000 clones, less than 80% found once. A note on this clone: Its matching antigen is unknown.

Germline loops: CDR1 SGHVS, CDR2 FNYEAQ. Trimming took off 5 bases at V and 3 bases at J, with 10 bases between the two ends. The CDR3 spans 13 residues. The clonotype comes from a woman between 50 and 59 years old in good health and CMV-seropositive. This chain links TRBV7-6 with TRBJ2-5; weak D call: TRBD2 (5 bases). The sequencing sample was made of PBMCs. The CDR3 sequence is CASSLGSEETQYF. Written as DNA, the CDR3 is TGTGCCAGCAGCCTGGGGAGTGAAGAGACCCAGTACTTC.